These 8 T cell receptor beta chains originate from one sample sequenced in a study of blood T cell repertoires in COVID-19. Sequenced by immunoSEQ multiplex PCR; TCRdb stores in-frame clones only, minus some. The sample holds 150,000 to 200,000 clones, roughly 80% seen once. The sample consisted of peripheral blood. The receptors come from a man aged 70-80 years with acute or convalescent COVID-19.

The chain joins TRBV5-5 to TRBJ2-1; 9 bases line up with TRBD1. V lost 4 bases to trimming and J lost 7 bases; unmatched junction nucleotides: 9. This CDR3 contains 15 residues. Germline V CDR1 and CDR2: SGHKS, YYEKEE (reference sequence). The CDR3 DNA sequence: TGTGCCAGCAGCGGGGGACAGGGTATAGATAATGAGCAGTTCTTC. This gives the protein CASSGGQGIDNEQFF.

The chain links TRBV5-1 to TRBJ1-2; maybe TRBD1 (5 bases). V was shortened by 5 bases and J by 7 bases, with 24 bases between the two germline ends. CDR3 length: 16 amino acids. Germline CDR1 SGHRS, CDR2 YFSETQ. CDR3 region: CASRIRDRGGSGGYTF. The CDR3 DNA follows: TGCGCCAGCAGGATAAGAGATAGGGGAGGTAGTGGTGGCTACACCTTC.

Concerning this clone itself: Other DNA sequences in this sample translate to the same CDR3. The chain combines TRBV5-1 with TRBJ2-1; TRBD2 aligns across 15 bases. The CDR3 consists of 15 residues. J was trimmed by 7 bases and V by 2 bases; bases with no gene match: 1. The germline V gene has CDR1 SGHRS and CDR2 YFSETQ. The CDR3 region has the DNA TGCGCCAGCAGCTTAGGACTAGCGGGAGGGAATGAGCAGTTCTTC. It encodes CASSLGLAGGNEQFF.

V usage is TRBV5-6 and J usage is TRBJ2-1; 9 nucleotides match TRBD1. Germline CDR1 and CDR2: SGHDT and YYEEEE. The CDR3 has 13 amino acids. The V gene end was trimmed by 5 bases and the J gene end by 13 bases; junction bases not matched to a gene: 10. CDR3 in amino acids: CASSYTGGVEQFF. For the CDR3, the DNA is TGTGCCAGCAGTTATACAGGGGGCGTTGAACAGTTCTTC.

This chain connects TRBV5-1 to TRBJ1-2, with 10 positions matching TRBD1. V trimming: 7 bases; J trimming: 3 bases; junction bases outside the gene matches: 9. CDR1 and CDR2 from the germline V gene are SGHRS and YFSETQ. The CDR3 covers 15 residues. The CDR3, as DNA: TGCGCCAGCGCGGGACAGGGGCCCTCGGACTATGGCTACACCTTC. This codes for CASAGQGPSDYGYTF.

The V call is TRBV6-6, the J call TRBJ1-5; D is possibly TRBD1 (5 bases). CDR3 size: 15 residues. In germline, CDR1 is MNHNY, CDR2 SVGAGI (reference sequence). Trimming took 6 bases from V and 2 from J, leaving 14 bases between them. The CDR3 nucleotides are TGTGCCAGCAGCCCAGGGCGGAAGGGCAATCAGCCCCAGCATTTT. This gives the protein CASSPGRKGNQPQHF.

This clone was detected only a few times. This chain uses TRBV3-1 (or the pseudogene TRBV3-2) with TRBJ2-3; 7 nucleotides agree with TRBD2. The germline CDR1 and CDR2 sequences are LGHDT and YNNKEL (reference sequence). The CDR3 sequence is 14 residues long. The ends lost 4 bases at V and 5 bases at J; junction bases unmatched: 6. The DNA for the CDR3 is TGTGCCAGCAGCCCCCCGGGGAGGGAAGATACGCAGTATTTT. Its protein is CASSPPGREDTQYF.

The genes are TRBV7-2 and TRBJ2-1, with D possibly matching TRBD1 (5 bases). V lost 1 base to trimming and J lost 6 bases, with 10 bases between them. The CDR3 runs to 14 residues. Germline CDR1 and CDR2: SGHTA and FQGNSA. Here the CDR3 reads CASSLGQIPNEQFF. CDR3 DNA sequence: TGTGCCAGCAGCTTAGGACAGATTCCCAATGAGCAGTTCTTC.